This entry lists 25 T cell receptor beta chains sequenced from one sample in a study of OX40 agonist ivuxolimab in advanced cancers. Clones were read by immunoSEQ multiplex PCR, and TCRdb kept only the in-frame ones, dropping some. This repertoire shows 80,000 or so clones, 85% to 95% found once; its top ten account for around 0.29%. Source: CD4+ or CD8+ T cells sorted from blood, taken in a trial of the OX40 agonist ivuxolimab. These receptors were collected from an adult with an advanced solid tumor such as melanoma, head and neck, liver or kidney cancer.

This chain uses TRBV7-7 with TRBJ2-1; D gene unclear. The germline gives CDR1 SSHAT, CDR2 FNYEAQ (reference sequence). The CDR3 runs 14 residues. The V end lost 3 bases, the J end lost 8 bases, and 14 bases lay between the germline ends. DNA of the CDR3: TGTGCCAGCAGCTTTTCGGTGGCAGACTATGAGCAGTTCTTC. This gives the protein CASSFSVADYEQFF.

The J gene is TRBJ2-2, the V gene TRBV19, with D possibly being TRBD1 or TRBD2 (6 bases each). Germline V gene data show CDR1 as LNHDA and CDR2 as SQIVND (reference sequence). V lost 5 bases, J lost 0 bases, and 16 bases lay in between. The CDR3 consists of 17 residues. The CDR3 DNA reads TGTGCCAGTAGTTTAACACCGGGGGCCCCGAACACCGGGGAGCTGTTTTTT. This sequence encodes CASSLTPGAPNTGELFF. The complete variable domain, with remaining parts taken from reference TRBV19 and TRBJ2-2, reads DGGITQSPKYLFRKEGQNVTLSCEQNLNHDAMYWYRQDPGQGLRLIYYSQIVNDFQKGDIAEGYSVSREKKESFPLTVTSAQKNPTAFYLCASSLTPGAPNTGELFFGEGSRLTVL.

In its sample, this clone was seen a few times. The chain employs TRBV5-1 and TRBJ2-7, with TRBD2 matching over 8 bases. Losses at the gene ends were 4 bases for V and 3 bases for J; bases not matched to a gene: 3. CDR3 size: 13 residues. Looked up from germline, CDR1 is SGHRS and CDR2 is YFSETQ. CDR3 sequence (DNA): TGCGCCAGCAGCAGGGGGACTAGCTACGAGCAGTACTTC. Translated: CASSRGTSYEQYF.

This clone has only one observation. The rearrangement links TRBV2 to TRBJ1-6; a possible D gene is TRBD1 (5 bases). The V end was cut by 6 bases, the J end by 8 bases, with 17 bases between. The germline V gene encodes CDR1 SNHLY and CDR2 FYNNEI. This CDR3 spans 15 amino acids. This CDR3 reads CASRPDGGEDSPLHF. The CDR3 DNA reads TGTGCCAGCAGGCCGGATGGGGGAGAGGATTCACCCCTCCACTTT.

The chain links TRBV29-1 to TRBJ2-3, with 8 nucleotides matching TRBD2. The CDR3 sequence is 13 residues long. With 6 bases clipped from V and 4 bases from J, the junction kept 6 bases outside the gene matches. Germline CDR1 is SQVTM and CDR2 is ANQGSEA. This CDR3 is CSVTGLGADTQYF. The CDR3 DNA reads as TGCAGCGTGACGGGACTAGGAGCAGATACGCAGTATTTT.

This chain joins TRBV4-2 and TRBJ2-7; unclear D gene. V was shortened by 0 bases and J by 9 bases, with 12 bases between the two germline ends. Germline CDR1 LGHNA, CDR2 YNFKEQ. The CDR3 is 13 amino acids. The CDR3 sequence: CASSQDGTTGQYF. In DNA, the CDR3 is TGTGCCAGCAGCCAAGATGGCACAACGGGGCAGTACTTC.

V is TRBV5-4 and J is TRBJ2-1; D not certain. CDR1 is SGHNT, CDR2 YYREEE, per germline (reference sequence). Between the trimmed V and J ends, which lost 0 bases and 14 bases, there was a span of 12 bases. CDR3 length: 12 residues. DNA for the CDR3: TGTGCCAGCAGCTTGGCCGGGTCCGAGGAGTTCTTC. Translation gives CASSLAGSEEFF.

The V and J genes are TRBV5-1 and TRBJ2-2, with TRBD2 matching over 12 bases. The CDR3 length is 15 residues. The junction had 3 bases not matched to a gene; V was cut back by 3 bases and J by 6 bases. The V gene's germline CDR1 is SGHRS and CDR2 YFSETQ. In DNA, the CDR3 is TGCGCCAGCAGCTCTGGACTAGCGGGGCCCGGGGAGCTGTTTTTT. Amino acids: CASSSGLAGPGELFF.

The V gene is TRBV11-2, the J gene TRBJ2-7, with TRBD1 as a possible D gene (5 bases). CDR1 SGHAT and CDR2 FQNNGV come from the germline V gene. V lost 1 base and J 2 bases, leaving 9 bases between the germline ends. CDR3 length: 14 amino acids. This CDR3 is CASSLGQGTYEQYF. Written as DNA, the CDR3 is TGTGCCAGCAGCTTAGGGCAGGGTACCTACGAGCAGTACTTC.

V is TRBV7-3 and J is TRBJ2-1, with 9 bases matching TRBD1. CDR3 size: 17 residues. Losses at the gene ends were 5 bases for V and 7 bases for J; bases not matched to a gene: 15. Germline CDR1 and CDR2: SGHTA and FQGTGA. The CDR3 loop is CASSERPGQGNGNEQFF. CDR3 in DNA: TGTGCCAGCAGCGAACGCCCGGGACAGGGAAATGGGAATGAGCAGTTCTTC.

The chain combines TRBV2 with TRBJ2-5; weak D call: TRBD1 (5 bases). This CDR3 has 14 residues. V dropped 3 bases and J dropped 1 base, with 9 bases sitting between them. CDR1 and CDR2 (germline): SNHLY, FYNNEI. CDR3 nucleotide sequence: TGTGCCAGCAGTGAGGGGCTAGGCCAAGAGACCCAGTACTTC. It is translated as CASSEGLGQETQYF.

The chain carries TRBV23-1 and TRBJ1-5, with D uncertain. TRBV23-1 is marked as an open reading frame, function uncertain. The CDR3 length is 14 residues. V gave up 7 bases and J gave up 0 bases, with 10 bases separating them. Here the CDR3 reads CASILTDSNQPQHF. The CDR3 nucleotides are TGCGCCAGCATCTTGACGGATAGCAATCAGCCCCAGCATTTT.

The chain carries TRBV7-8 and TRBJ2-5, with D possibly being TRBD2 (5 bases). CDR3 length equals 15 residues. Germline V gene sequence: CDR1 SGHVS, CDR2 FQNEAQ. Trimming shortened V by 0 bases and J by 6 bases, and 14 bases separated the two germline ends. Here the CDR3 reads CASSLAAVEGKTQYF. DNA for the CDR3: TGTGCCAGCAGCTTAGCCGCGGTAGAGGGAAAGACCCAGTACTTC.

The J gene is TRBJ2-1, the V gene TRBV4-3, with 15 bases lining up with TRBD2. CDR1 is LGHNA and CDR2 is YSLEER in the germline V gene. Losses at the gene ends were 3 bases for V and 8 bases for J; bases not matched to a gene: 5. CDR3 length: 16 amino acids. The CDR3 DNA is TGCGCCAGCAGCCAGAGGACTAGCGGGAGGGCGGATGAGCAGTTCTTC. This encodes CASSQRTSGRADEQFF.

This chain joins TRBV6-6 and TRBJ2-1; D may be TRBD2 (6 bases). The V gene's germline CDR1 is MNHNY and CDR2 SVGAGI (reference sequence). The CDR3 sequence is 14 residues long. Trimming pared 4 bases from V and 3 bases from J, leaving 10 bases between. The CDR3 DNA reads TGTGCCAGCAGTTCGGGAGCTGTCTACAATGAGCAGTTCTTC. It is translated as CASSSGAVYNEQFF.

The chain combines TRBV18 with TRBJ2-2, with 8 bases that match TRBD2. This CDR3 contains 17 residues. After removal of 3 bases from V and 2 bases from J, the junction contained 8 bases not matched to a gene. Germline CDR1 and CDR2: KGHSH and LQKENI. In nucleotides, the CDR3 is TGTGCCAGCTCACCTATGCGTACTAGCGGAAACACCGGGGAGCTGTTTTTT. It codes for CASSPMRTSGNTGELFF.

CDR3 loop: CASSELAGGPSTGELFF. CDR3 nucleotides: TGTGCCAGCAGTGAACTAGCGGGGGGGCCTAGTACCGGGGAGCTGTTTTTT. This chain connects TRBV6-1 to TRBJ2-2; 12 nucleotides agree with TRBD2. The trim removed 2 bases at V and 5 bases at J, leaving 6 bases unmatched. This CDR3 spans 17 amino acids. Germline V lookup: CDR1 MNHNS, CDR2 SASEGT.

This clone was seen once. This CDR3 reads CASSLGATGKETQYF. The CDR3 coding sequence is TGTGCCAGCAGCTTGGGCGCGACAGGGAAAGAGACCCAGTACTTC. This chain connects TRBV5-6 to TRBJ2-5, with 7 bases matching TRBD1. This CDR3 has 15 residues. Germline trimming cut 0 bases from V and 3 bases from J; bases unmatched to any gene: 5. Germline V gives CDR1 SGHDT, CDR2 YYEEEE.

The chain uses TRBV18 and TRBJ2-3; 9 bases are shared with TRBD2. Germline CDR1 is KGHSH and CDR2 is LQKENI. Trimming removed 1 base from V and 5 bases from J; junction bases left unmatched: 7. This CDR3 is 16 amino acids long. The CDR3 DNA is TGTGCCAGCTCACCACGGGCAGCGGGGGGTCTAGATACGCAGTATTTT. Translation gives CASSPRAAGGLDTQYF.

The chain employs TRBV5-1 and TRBJ2-1; 9 bases agree with TRBD2. Germline V gives CDR1 SGHRS, CDR2 YFSETQ. Unmatched junction bases numbered 2, after V lost 0 bases and J lost 4 bases. This CDR3 spans 15 amino acids. The CDR3 sequence is CASSLASGVYNEQFF. In nucleotides, the CDR3 is TGCGCCAGCAGCTTGGCTAGCGGGGTTTACAATGAGCAGTTCTTC.

This rearrangement joins TRBV29-1 to TRBJ2-7; D is uncertain. V was pared by 2 bases and J by 7 bases, with 12 bases between. The CDR3 covers 12 residues. The germline CDR1 and CDR2 sequences are SQVTM and ANQGSEA. The CDR3 DNA is TGCAGCGTTGAAACAACGGGCCTTGAGCAGTACTTC. Amino acid sequence: CSVETTGLEQYF.

J is TRBJ1-4 and V is TRBV11-3, with D hard to call. This CDR3 region has 14 residues. The V end lost 4 bases, the J end lost 4 bases, and 10 bases lay between the germline ends. CDR1 and CDR2 (germline): SGHNT, YENEEA. For the CDR3, the DNA is TGTGCCAGCAGCTCTCAGGCGAGTAATGAAAAACTGTTTTTT. Its translation: CASSSQASNEKLFF. The full variable domain, its missing parts supplied by reference TRBV11-3 and TRBJ1-4, is EAGVVQSPRYKIIEKKQPVAFWCNPISGHNTLYWYLQNLGQGPELLIRYENEEAVDDSQLPKDRFSAERLKGVDSTLKIQPAELGDSAVYLCASSSQASNEKLFFGSGTQLSVL.

The chain combines TRBV15 with TRBJ1-1; D uncertain. CDR1 is LNHNV and CDR2 is YYDKDF in the germline V gene (reference sequence). V lost 0 bases and J lost 0, with 11 bases in between. This CDR3 is built from 16 residues. For the CDR3, the DNA is TGTGCCACCAGCAGAGATCCGGGATACGTGAACACTGAAGCTTTCTTT. As protein: CATSRDPGYVNTEAFF.

The table lists this clone with a count of one. The chain has TRBV5-1 and TRBJ2-7; the D gene is possibly TRBD2 (6 bases). Trimming stripped 5 bases from V and 3 bases from J, with 18 bases between. The CDR3 is made up of 15 amino acids. In germline, CDR1 is SGHRS, CDR2 YFSETQ. CDR3 sequence: CASSSLRGGDYEQYF. The CDR3 coding sequence is TGCGCCAGCAGTTCACTTAGGGGAGGTGACTACGAGCAGTACTTC.

CDR3 sequence (DNA): TGTGCCAGTTCTAACGGGCCCCGAGGGGCACAGCCCCAGCATTTT. Its protein is CASSNGPRGAQPQHF. The genes are TRBV19 and TRBJ1-5; D might be TRBD1 (5 bases). This CDR3 comprises 15 residues. The V and J ends lost 8 bases and 7 bases respectively, with 21 bases between them. Germline-derived CDR1 and CDR2 are LNHDA and SQIVND (reference sequence). The variable domain in full, completed from reference TRBV19 and TRBJ1-5, reads DGGITQSPKYLFRKEGQNVTLSCEQNLNHDAMYWYRQDPGQGLRLIYYSQIVNDFQKGDIAEGYSVSREKKESFPLTVTSAQKNPTAFYLCASSNGPRGAQPQHFGDGTRLSIL.